These 5 T cell receptor beta chains came from one sample sequenced in a study of blood T cell repertoires in COVID-19. Repertoires were generated with immunoSEQ multiplex PCR, while TCRdb's copy carries only in-frame clones and drops some. The sample carries about 35,000 clones, around 82% recorded once. Sequenced material: peripheral blood. The receptors derive from a man in his forties or fifties with acute or convalescent COVID-19.

This clone has just one count. DNA for the CDR3: TGCAGCGTCCTCGGGACAGATCAGCCCCAGCATTTT. Encoded protein: CSVLGTDQPQHF. V and J are TRBV29-1 and TRBJ1-5; 7 bases are shared with TRBD1. The CDR3 has 12 amino acids. After removal of 6 bases from V and 5 bases from J, the junction contained 4 bases not matched to a gene. Germline CDR1 reads SQVTM; CDR2 reads ANQGSEA.

The gene calls are TRBV6-5 and TRBJ2-1; 9 bases align to TRBD1. J was trimmed by 7 bases and V by 2 bases; bases with no gene match: 9. CDR3 length equals 16 residues. Germline-derived CDR1 and CDR2 are MNHEY and SVGAGI. The DNA for the CDR3 is TGTGCCAGCAGTTACCAGGGACAGGGATACTCGAATGAGCAGTTCTTC. This encodes CASSYQGQGYSNEQFF.

The CDR3 DNA sequence: TGTGCCAGCAGGGCCGGGACAGGGACATCCTATAATTCACCCCTCCACTTT. This translates into CASRAGTGTSYNSPLHF. V usage is TRBV27 and J usage is TRBJ1-6; TRBD1 aligns across 9 bases. The germline V gene has CDR1 MNHEY and CDR2 SMNVEV (reference sequence). The J segment lost 1 base and the V segment lost 6 bases, leaving 7 bases of the junction unmatched. This CDR3 spans 17 amino acids.

This chain uses TRBV5-1 with TRBJ1-3; weak D call: TRBD1 (6 bases). This CDR3 has 17 residues. V dropped 5 bases and J dropped 4 bases, with 22 bases sitting between them. In germline, CDR1 is SGHRS, CDR2 YFSETQ. CDR3 loop: CASSWNPDRIEGNTIYF. DNA of the CDR3: TGCGCCAGCAGTTGGAATCCAGACAGGATAGAGGGAAACACCATATATTTT.

The CDR3 DNA reads TGTGCCAGCAGTGGCAGCTCTTCGGGCTACGAGCAGTACTTC. This encodes CASSGSSSGYEQYF. The rearrangement joins TRBV11-3 to TRBJ2-7; D is ambiguous. Trimming removed 6 bases from V and 3 bases from J, with 15 bases in between. The germline V gene has CDR1 SGHNT and CDR2 YENEEA. The CDR3 consists of 14 residues.